The clone carrying this T cell receptor beta chain turned up a few times. Its antigen remains unidentified. This entry is derived from a study of T cell responses to AZD1222 COVID-19 vaccine. Study-level results: Mapped onto spike, vaccine-associated CD4 TCRs spanned it and were dominant at 160-218 and 743-854. The study sampled repertoires only after the peak T cell response. Unmutated variant regions are reportedly targeted by nearly half of spike-specific TCRs. Just a handful of people given AZD1222 tested seropositive at baseline.

Assay used: immunoSEQ multiplex PCR; TCRdb lists only in-frame clones, some missing. The repertoire includes more than 95,000 clones, around 92% of them detected once, and 4.2% sits in the top ten. The V end was cut by 4 bases, the J end by 6 bases, with 25 bases between. The germline V gene encodes CDR1 MDHEN and CDR2 SYDVKM. The CDR3 is 18 residues long. This clonotype was obtained from an adult in good health. Sequenced here: peripheral blood, sampled on day 0 of AZD1222 vaccination. This chain uses TRBV28 with TRBJ2-1, with TRBD2 as a possible D gene (6 bases). CDR3 in DNA: TGTGCCAGCAGTTCCCTCGGGGGTGCGGGGAAGGGGCTCAATGAGCAGTTCTTC. This codes for CASSSLGGAGKGLNEQFF.